The entry below describes one TCR beta chain. Germline lookup yields CDR1 SGHRS and CDR2 YFSETQ. This CDR3 has 17 residues. With 4 bases removed from V and 0 bases from J, the gap between germline ends came to 20 bases. This record comes from a study of human T cells and chemical hapten exposure. Using its own MiXCR run on the RACE reads, TCRdb lists one record per CDR3 protein. The table has some 350,000 distinct CDR3 sequences, around 6% seen once. Time point reported: patch test 2, 6 weeks after DPC sensitization. Sample treatment: therapeutic diphenylcyclopropenone sensitization with weekly scalp DPC.

The sequencing here drew on whole blood, taken in connection with sensitization to the hapten diphenylcyclopropenone (DPC). V usage is TRBV5-1 and J usage is TRBJ2-7; TRBD1 or TRBD2 may be the D gene (6 bases each). The sequence derives from a woman under 30 with alopecia areata. Some clones in this sample may be carry-over from other donors' samples. CDR3 protein: CASSTDPTGLSSYEQYF. The CDR3 DNA is TGCGCCAGCAGCACTGATCCGACAGGACTAAGCTCCTACGAGCAGTACTTC. The whole variable domain, filled in from reference TRBV5-1 and TRBJ2-7, reads KAGVTQTPRYLIKTRGQQVTLSCSPISGHRSVSWYQQTPGQGLQFLFEYFSETQRNKGNFPGRFSGRQFSNSRSEMNVSTLELGDSALYLCASSTDPTGLSSYEQYFGPGTRLTVT.